This is a list of T cell receptor beta chains from one sample in a study of T cell repertoires in cytomegalovirus infection. TCRdb ran MiXCR on the reads and lists one entry per CDR3 protein. The data hold just under 300,000 distinct CDR3 sequences, with about a tenth observed a single time. Sequencing input: PBMCs. These receptor sequences come from a human donor in good health (CMV status not recorded). Some clones in this sample may be carry-over from other donors' samples. Both conserved end residues are part of each CDR3. Fields, in order: CDR3 length, D gene, J gene, V gene, clone size, CDR3 protein, CDR3 DNA. D genes are given only for firm matches. Where a row states a size, it is once, few, many or the class of an expanded clone; other rows omit it.

>13|NA|TRBJ1-5|TRBV29-1|few
CSVGRSGNQPQHF
TGCAGCGTTGGCCGGAGCGGCAATCAGCCCCAGCATTTT
>13|NA|TRBJ1-2|TRBV3-1|NA
CASSQATDYGYTF
TGTGCCAGCAGCCAAGCAACAGACTATGGCTACACCTTC
>13|TRBD2|TRBJ2-1|TRBV10-3|many
CASRPGTRNEQFF
TGTGCCAGTCGACCCGGGACTAGGAATGAGCAGTTCTTC
>14|TRBD1|TRBJ2-5|TRBV5-5|many
CASSNRDSQETQYF
TGTGCCAGCAGCAACCGGGACAGCCAAGAGACCCAGTACTTC
>14|TRBD2|TRBJ2-3|TRBV7-7|many
CASSLGEGTDTQYF
TGTGCTAGCAGCTTAGGGGAGGGAACAGATACGCAGTATTTT
>15|NA|TRBJ1-1|TRBV20-1|NA
CSAKLQRGVNTEAFF
TGCAGTGCTAAGCTCCAGCGGGGGGTGAACACTGAAGCTTTCTTT
>15|TRBD2|TRBJ2-1|TRBV5-5|NA
CASSLGAGAPSEQFF
TGTGCCAGCAGCTTGGGAGCGGGGGCCCCTAGTGAGCAGTTCTTC
>14|TRBD1|TRBJ2-1|TRBV5-1|many
CASSGGTGTREQFF
TGCGCCAGCAGCGGCGGGACAGGGACGCGTGAGCAGTTCTTC
>15|NA|TRBJ2-5|TRBV7-6|many
CASSLEASPRETQYF
TGTGCCAGCAGCTTAGAGGCGTCGCCGCGCGAGACCCAGTACTTC
>13|NA|TRBJ2-1|TRBV29-1|many
CSVEKALGREQFF
TGCAGCGTTGAGAAGGCCCTAGGGCGTGAGCAGTTCTTC
>12|NA|TRBJ1-2|TRBV7-2|many
CASSLVGSGYTF
TGTGCCAGCAGCTTGGTGGGATCAGGCTACACCTTC
>15|NA|TRBJ1-1|TRBV28|many
CASRSSSRAVPIAFF
TGTGCCAGCAGATCAAGTTCACGGGCCGTTCCGATAGCTTTCTTT
>13|NA|TRBJ1-2|TRBV7-2|many
CASSLEINYGYTF
TGTGCCAGCAGCTTAGAAATCAACTATGGCTACACCTTC
>12|NA|TRBJ1-1|TRBV2|many
CASSALRNRERF
TGTGCCAGCAGCGCCTTGAGAAACAGGGAACGCTTT
>12|NA|TRBJ2-3|TRBV20-1|many
CSARDHPRAQYF
TGCAGTGCTAGAGATCACCCACGTGCGCAGTATTTT
>11|NA|TRBJ1-2|TRBV29-1|NA
CSVEGEGGYTF
TGCAGCGTTGAAGGGGAGGGTGGCTACACCTTC
>14|TRBD1|TRBJ1-1|TRBV5-4|few
CASSLGQGAPEAFF
TGTGCCAGCAGCTTGGGACAGGGGGCGCCTGAAGCTTTCTTT
>15|NA|TRBJ1-2|TRBV20-1|many
CSARGGRPANYGYTF
TGCAGTGCTAGGGGCGGGAGGCCAGCTAACTATGGCTACACCTTC
>14|NA|TRBJ2-7|TRBV5-1|NA
CASSPRQGGYEQYF
TGCGCCAGCAGCCCCCGTCAGGGAGGCTACGAGCAGTACTTC
>14|NA|TRBJ1-2|TRBV28|many
CASSLPALDYGYTF
TGTGCCAGCAGTTTACCGGCGCTAGACTATGGCTACACCTTC